Following are 32 T cell receptor beta chains from one sample sequenced in a study of blood T cell repertoires in COVID-19. Sequencing used immunoSEQ multiplex PCR; TCRdb keeps in-frame clones, though not all of them. The sample has under 350,000 clones, about 89% seen once. What was sequenced was PBMCs or T cells enriched from blood (not recorded which). These receptors all stem from a woman aged 40 to 50 who had recovered from COVID-19.

This sequence joins TRBV12-3 or TRBV12-4 and TRBJ1-1; the D gene is possibly TRBD1 (6 bases). Trimming left V 6 bases short and J 1 base short, with 9 bases between. The CDR3 loop spans 13 amino acids. CDR3 DNA sequence: TGTGCCAGCAGCCCGACAGGGAACACTGAAGCTTTCTTT. Protein product: CASSPTGNTEAFF.

As DNA, the CDR3 is TGTGCCATCAGTGAAGGGGGGAACACTGAAGCTTTCTTT. The encoded protein is CAISEGGNTEAFF. The chain combines TRBV10-3 with TRBJ1-1, with D tentatively TRBD1 (6 bases). V lost 3 bases and J lost 1, with 6 bases in between. Germline-derived CDR1 and CDR2 are ENHRY and SYGVKD. The CDR3 loop spans 13 amino acids.

This chain uses TRBV27 with TRBJ1-6; tentatively, D is TRBD1 (6 bases). Trimming took off 6 bases at V and 10 bases at J, with 19 bases between the two ends. The CDR3 spans 15 residues. Germline CDR1 MNHEY, CDR2 SMNVEV (reference sequence). The CDR3 DNA reads as TGTGCCAGCAGACCTGCGACAGGCCGGAACTCACCCCTCCACTTT. This sequence encodes CASRPATGRNSPLHF.

The V call is TRBV5-1, the J call TRBJ1-2; D gene uncertain. The CDR3 length is 15 residues. Germline CDR1 is SGHRS and CDR2 is YFSETQ. The germline V and J ends were trimmed by 4 bases and 0 bases, with 13 bases remaining between them. The chain's CDR3 is CASSNPEGSNYGYTF. The DNA for the CDR3 is TGCGCCAGCAGCAACCCGGAGGGCTCTAACTATGGCTACACCTTC. Looking up the rest from reference TRBV5-1 and TRBJ1-2 gives the full variable domain: KAGVTQTPRYLIKTRGQQVTLSCSPISGHRSVSWYQQTPGQGLQFLFEYFSETQRNKGNFPGRFSGRQFSNSRSEMNVSTLELGDSALYLCASSNPEGSNYGYTFGSGTRLTVV.

The chain recombines TRBV6-2 or TRBV6-3 with TRBJ2-2, with TRBD1 identical over 9 bases. The length of the CDR3 is 16 residues. J lost 3 bases, V lost 2 bases, and 4 bases had no gene match. Germline V lookup: CDR1 MNHEY, CDR2 SVGEGT. The CDR3 is CASSYGQGLHTGELFF. For the CDR3, the DNA is TGTGCCAGCAGTTACGGACAGGGGTTGCACACCGGGGAGCTGTTTTTT.

This sequence joins TRBV6-5 and TRBJ1-1; D might be TRBD1 (5 bases). The germline CDR1 and CDR2 sequences are MNHEY and SVGAGI. Trimming pared 0 bases from V and 1 base from J, leaving 12 bases between. There are 16 residues in the CDR3. CDR3 protein: CASSYSSGRGNTEAFF. The CDR3 nucleotides read TGTGCCAGCAGTTACTCTTCAGGGAGGGGGAACACTGAAGCTTTCTTT.

V and J are TRBV10-3 and TRBJ2-2; 7 bases fit TRBD1. The J segment lost 6 bases and the V segment lost 3 bases, leaving 4 bases of the junction unmatched. The germline V gene encodes CDR1 ENHRY and CDR2 SYGVKD. CDR3 length: 14 residues. The CDR3 sequence is CAISDRQGAGELFF. CDR3 sequence (DNA): TGTGCCATCAGTGACCGACAGGGCGCCGGGGAGCTGTTTTTT.

The rearrangement joins TRBV6-6 to TRBJ1-5; D is uncertain. V shed 8 bases and J shed 0 bases, with 17 bases lying between them. The CDR3 length is 16 residues. Germline loops: CDR1 MNHNY, CDR2 SVGAGI (reference sequence). The CDR3 nucleotides are TGTGCCAGCCTTCTGGGGAGACCGGATAGCAATCAGCCCCAGCATTTT. Its protein product is CASLLGRPDSNQPQHF.

The CDR3 DNA is TGTGCCAGCAGGGTCGGTTCACAGGGGAGTAATCAGCCCCAGCATTTT. Residues: CASRVGSQGSNQPQHF. V and J are TRBV28 and TRBJ1-5, with 7 nucleotides matching TRBD1. This CDR3 region has 16 residues. With 6 bases clipped from V and 4 bases from J, the junction kept 12 bases outside the gene matches. CDR1 is MDHEN and CDR2 is SYDVKM in the germline V gene.

V and J are TRBV19 and TRBJ1-4; TRBD1 agrees at 8 bases. The CDR3 consists of 17 residues. The V and J ends lost 3 bases and 5 bases, in that order; junction bases with no gene match: 11. Per the germline V gene, CDR1 is LNHDA and CDR2 is SQIVND (reference sequence). The CDR3 region has the DNA TGTGCCAGTAGTATTAGGACGGTTAGGGACAGGAATGAAAAACTGTTTTTT. It is translated as CASSIRTVRDRNEKLFF.

This clone was counted a few times. This chain connects TRBV11-2 to TRBJ1-2, with TRBD1 matching 10 bases. The germline gives CDR1 SGHAT, CDR2 FQNNGV. The V segment lost 5 bases and the J segment 5 bases; nucleotides outside the gene matches: 8. The CDR3 is 15 residues long. In DNA, the CDR3 is TGTGCCAGCAGCCCGGGGACAGGGGTTCGGTATGGCTACACCTTC. Translated: CASSPGTGVRYGYTF.

V usage is TRBV2 and J usage is TRBJ1-5; the match to TRBD1 covers 7 bases. CDR1 SNHLY and CDR2 FYNNEI come from the germline V gene. V gave up 6 bases and J gave up 6 bases; unmatched junction bases: 8. The CDR3 length is 14 residues. CDR3 sequence reads: CASSQNRGGQPQHF. CDR3 nucleotide sequence: TGTGCCAGCAGCCAAAACAGGGGCGGTCAGCCCCAGCATTTT.

This clone was recorded a few times. This chain links TRBV15 with TRBJ1-3; D ambiguous. Germline values: CDR1 LNHNV, CDR2 YYDKDF (reference sequence). The V end was cut by 5 bases, the J end by 7 bases, with 12 bases between. This CDR3 has 13 amino acids. In DNA form, the CDR3 reads TGTGCCACCAGCTCTCGTAGAGGGAACACCATATATTTT. Its translation is CATSSRRGNTIYF. Drawing the rest from reference TRBV15 and TRBJ1-3, the complete variable domain is DAMVIQNPRYQVTQFGKPVTLSCSQTLNHNVMYWYQQKSSQAPKLLFHYYDKDFNNEADTPDNFQSRRPNTSFCFLDIRSPGLGDTAMYLCATSSRRGNTIYFGEGSWLTVV.

The chain couples TRBV4-2 to TRBJ2-5; 9 bases fit TRBD2. The length of the CDR3 is 16 residues. The germline CDR1 and CDR2 sequences are LGHNA and YNFKEQ. V was pared by 4 bases and J by 7 bases, with 13 bases of the junction left unmatched. Here the CDR3 DNA reads TGTGCCAGCAGCCTTCGACTAGCGGAGGCGGATGGGACCCAGTACTTC. Its protein is CASSLRLAEADGTQYF.

V is TRBV4-1 and J is TRBJ1-5; TRBD1 aligns across 9 bases. The CDR3 spans 15 residues. Germline V gene data show CDR1 as MGHRA and CDR2 as YSYEKL. J lost 7 bases, V lost 3 bases, and 7 bases had no gene match. The CDR3 bases are TGCGCCAGCAGCCAGGGACAGGGTCCGCGACAGCCCCAGCATTTT. Amino acid sequence: CASSQGQGPRQPQHF.

The rearrangement uses TRBV5-1 and TRBJ1-2; 7 nucleotides agree with TRBD1. Germline V gene data show CDR1 as SGHRS and CDR2 as YFSETQ. V lost 5 bases and J lost 4; bases outside the gene matches: 8. The CDR3 spans 14 residues. DNA of the CDR3: TGCGCCAGCAGGCCCACCTCAGGGGGCTATGGCTACACCTTC. It specifies CASRPTSGGYGYTF.

Only one count was recorded for this clone. This chain uses TRBV19 with TRBJ1-5; 8 bases are a match to TRBD1. Germline V gene data show CDR1 as LNHDA and CDR2 as SQIVND (reference sequence). CDR3 length equals 12 residues. Trimming cost V 7 bases and J 5 bases; bases outside gene matches: 1. CDR3 nucleotide sequence: TGTGCCAGTATGGACAGGGATCAGCCCCAGCATTTT. Protein product: CASMDRDQPQHF.

The chain couples TRBV7-2 to TRBJ2-7; D is ambiguous. CDR1 is SGHTA and CDR2 is FQGNSA in the germline V gene. The CDR3 runs to 15 residues. The V end was cut by 2 bases, the J end by 0 bases, with 11 bases between. The chain's CDR3 is CASSLSNSRSYEQYF. Written as DNA, the CDR3 is TGTGCCAGCAGCTTATCAAACTCCCGCTCCTACGAGCAGTACTTC.

V and J are TRBV27 and TRBJ2-5; 8 bases are shared with TRBD2. Trimming at V came to 5 bases and at J to 5 bases, leaving 7 bases not matched to a gene. The CDR3 runs 14 residues. The germline V gene encodes CDR1 MNHEY and CDR2 SMNVEV (reference sequence). The CDR3 is CASSASGGPETQYF. The CDR3 DNA follows: TGTGCCAGCAGTGCCAGCGGGGGCCCGGAGACCCAGTACTTC.

The V and J genes are TRBV7-2 and TRBJ2-1; a possible D gene is TRBD2 (5 bases). Deletions cut 6 bases from V and 6 bases from J, with 12 bases between. There are 13 residues in the CDR3. Germline V gene lookup returns CDR1 SGHTA and CDR2 FQGNSA. The CDR3 sequence: CASSTGIVNEQFF. The CDR3 DNA sequence: TGTGCCAGCAGTACCGGGATCGTCAATGAGCAGTTCTTC.

The rearrangement joins TRBV6-4 to TRBJ2-7; D unclear. Germline CDR1 and CDR2: MRHNA and SNTAGT. The CDR3 runs 18 residues. V was shortened by 0 bases and J by 3 bases, with 21 bases between the two germline ends. The CDR3 region is CASSDSVLALNPGYEQYF. The CDR3 nucleotides are TGTGCCAGCAGTGACTCCGTTCTGGCCCTCAACCCGGGCTACGAGCAGTACTTC.

The gene calls are TRBV5-1 and TRBJ1-6, with 7 bases fitting TRBD1. This CDR3 contains 14 residues. The V gene's germline CDR1 is SGHRS and CDR2 YFSETQ. V was clipped by 4 bases and J by 10 bases; unmatched bases: 8. The CDR3 DNA reads as TGCGCCAGCAGCCCTTCAGGGACAGAATCACCCCTCCACTTT. Translation: CASSPSGTESPLHF.

The genes are TRBV30 and TRBJ1-5; 9 positions match TRBD1. CDR3 length: 15 amino acids. The V segment lost 4 bases and the J segment 10 bases; nucleotides outside the gene matches: 14. Looked up from germline, CDR1 is GTSNPN and CDR2 is SVGIG (reference sequence). The CDR3 coding sequence is TGTGCCTGGACCCCTGGACAGGGGCCCTCTCTTCCCCAGCATTTT. It translates to CAWTPGQGPSLPQHF.

The V call is TRBV5-1, the J call TRBJ2-1; 10 nucleotides line up with TRBD2. The germline V gene has CDR1 SGHRS and CDR2 YFSETQ. The CDR3 runs 17 residues. The trim removed 3 bases at V and 8 bases at J, leaving 14 bases unmatched. The CDR3 here is CASSWGWLAGGGYEQFF. The CDR3 DNA sequence: TGCGCCAGCAGCTGGGGATGGTTAGCGGGAGGCGGGTATGAGCAGTTCTTC.

V gene TRBV5-1 combines with J gene TRBJ1-1; 7 bases are shared with TRBD1. Germline assignment: CDR1 SGHRS and CDR2 YFSETQ. Trimming cost V 1 base and J 4 bases; bases outside gene matches: 4. The CDR3 is made up of 14 amino acids. For the CDR3, the DNA is TGCGCCAGCAGCTTGCATAAGGGGGCCACTGAAGCTTTCTTT. It translates to CASSLHKGATEAFF.

The V gene is TRBV5-5, the J gene TRBJ2-3, with 10 bases lining up with TRBD2. The ends lost 0 bases at V and 1 base at J; junction bases unmatched: 2. CDR1 and CDR2 (germline): SGHKS, YYEKEE (reference sequence). There are 16 residues in the CDR3. Here the CDR3 DNA reads TGTGCCAGCAGCTTGGATCTAGCGGGGGGCACAGATACGCAGTATTTT. This gives the protein CASSLDLAGGTDTQYF. The variable domain in full, with the rest retrieved from reference TRBV5-5 and TRBJ2-3, is DAGVTQSPTHLIKTRGQQVTLRCSPISGHKSVSWYQQVLGQGPQFIFQYYEKEERGRGNFPDRFSARQFPNYSSELNVNALLLGDSALYLCASSLDLAGGTDTQYFGPGTRLTVL.

The DNA of the CDR3 is TGTGCCAGTAGCAATCAGGGATATGGCTACACCTTC. It encodes CASSNQGYGYTF. The chain recombines TRBV19 with TRBJ1-2, with TRBD1 as a possible D gene (5 bases). The germline V and J ends were trimmed by 6 bases and 5 bases, with 10 bases remaining between them. Germline CDR1 reads LNHDA; CDR2 reads SQIVND (reference sequence). The CDR3 runs to 12 residues.

This rearrangement joins TRBV5-4 to TRBJ1-1; no firm D call. This CDR3 has 14 amino acids. Germline V gene lookup returns CDR1 SGHNT and CDR2 YYREEE (reference sequence). V shed 0 bases and J shed 2 bases, with 8 bases lying between them. In DNA form, the CDR3 reads TGTGCCAGCAGCTTGGACAGAATTAACACTGAAGCTTTCTTT. Its protein product is CASSLDRINTEAFF.

J is TRBJ1-4 and V is TRBV9; D perhaps matches TRBD1 (6 bases). The V end lost 0 bases, the J end lost 8 bases, and 14 bases lay between the germline ends. CDR3 length equals 15 residues. The germline V gene encodes CDR1 SGDLS and CDR2 YYNGEE. The CDR3 DNA is TGTGCCAGCAGCGTAGAGGGCAGGGGTCGAGAAAAACTGTTTTTT. Protein sequence: CASSVEGRGREKLFF.

The chain links TRBV19 to TRBJ1-4; the D is unclear. The CDR3 loop spans 14 amino acids. Per the germline V gene, CDR1 is LNHDA and CDR2 is SQIVND (reference sequence). The germline V and J ends were trimmed by 7 bases and 0 bases, with 9 bases remaining between them. CDR3 coding DNA: TGTGCCAGTATTGATGGAGCAACTAATGAAAAACTGTTTTTT. Encoded protein: CASIDGATNEKLFF.

V usage is TRBV6-1 and J usage is TRBJ1-6; the match to TRBD1 covers 10 bases. J lost 13 bases, V lost 3 bases, and 9 bases had no gene match. Germline V CDR1 and CDR2: MNHNS, SASEGT. The CDR3 loop spans 15 amino acids. The CDR3 coding sequence is TGTGCCAGCAGTGACCGGGACAGGGGATTGACCCCCCTCCACTTT. It encodes CASSDRDRGLTPLHF.

The V gene is TRBV10-3, the J gene TRBJ2-3; 10 bases line up with TRBD2. J was trimmed by 3 bases and V by 5 bases; bases with no gene match: 14. CDR3 size: 18 residues. Germline CDR1 is ENHRY and CDR2 is SYGVKD. The CDR3 DNA reads as TGTGCCATCAGTTACAACCTTAGCGGGGGGAGTAAGACAGATACGCAGTATTTT. Protein product: CAISYNLSGGSKTDTQYF.